This is a list of T cell receptor beta chains from one sample in a study of T-cell memory formation after mild COVID-19. TCRdb independently ran MiXCR on the 5' RACE reads; one entry per CDR3 protein. The sample lists approximately 580,000 distinct CDR3 sequences, around 20% seen once, with approximately 12% in the top ten. The source material was PBMCs or a T cell subset sorted from them (not recorded which). Receptors were obtained from an adult woman who had mild COVID-19 (a few samples of this study predate the infection). Cell type and time point are not known. Both conserved end residues are part of each CDR3. A D gene is named only where the DNA matches it firmly. Some rows have no size entry. The others give once, few or many, or a class for an expanded clone.

V gene	clone size	J gene	D gene	CDR3 DNA	CDR3 protein
TRBV6-2/TRBV6-3	few	TRBJ2-1	TRBD2	TGTGCCAGCAGTTACTCGAGGATAAGCGGGAGAGACTCCTACAATGAGCAGTTCTTC	CASSYSRISGRDSYNEQFF
TRBV3-1	many	TRBJ2-7	NA	TGTGCCAGCAGCCCCGTGGCCAGGGGCGAGCAGTACTTC	CASSPVARGEQYF
TRBV7-9	many	TRBJ2-1	TRBD2	TGTGCCAGCAGCTTAGCACCACCGGGACTAGCGCTAACAGGTTCCTACAATGAGCAGTTCTTC	CASSLAPPGLALTGSYNEQFF
TRBV4-3	NA	TRBJ2-1	NA	TGCGCCAGCAGCCAAGATCTCGGACAGCCATACAATGAGCAGTTCTTC	CASSQDLGQPYNEQFF
TRBV9	NA	TRBJ2-1	NA	TGTGCCAGCAGCTCCAGACTAGTCGCCAATGAGCAGTTCTTC	CASSSRLVANEQFF
TRBV7-9	NA	TRBJ2-7	TRBD1	TGTGCCAGCAGCTTAGCGGGTGACAGGGCCCACGAGCAGTACTTC	CASSLAGDRAHEQYF
TRBV5-1	few	TRBJ2-1	NA	TGCGCCAGCAGCTTTACAGGGAGCTCCTACAATGAGCAGTTCTTC	CASSFTGSSYNEQFF
TRBV2	many	TRBJ2-5	TRBD2	TGTGCCAGCAGTGATTCTAGCGGGGTTTGGGAGACCCAGTACTTC	CASSDSSGVWETQYF
TRBV9	NA	TRBJ2-1	TRBD2	TGTGCCAGCAGCAACTTCAGCGGGAGGTTCTACAATGAGCAGTTCTTC	CASSNFSGRFYNEQFF
TRBV6-2/TRBV6-3	NA	TRBJ2-5	NA	TGTGCCAGCAGTTATTGGGGCAGGGGAATGTCGGAGACCCAGTACTTC	CASSYWGRGMSETQYF
TRBV5-1	few	TRBJ2-1	NA	TGCGCCAGCAGCCTGGTCAGGGACGGGATCAATGAGCAGTTCTTC	CASSLVRDGINEQFF
TRBV4-1	NA	TRBJ1-1	NA	TGCGCCAGCAGCCCTCAAGCGGGCACTGAAGCTTTCTTT	CASSPQAGTEAFF
TRBV7-2	few	TRBJ2-1	NA	TGTGCCAGCAGCTTGGAAACCAAGCGCTTCGACAATGAGCAGTTCTTC	CASSLETKRFDNEQFF